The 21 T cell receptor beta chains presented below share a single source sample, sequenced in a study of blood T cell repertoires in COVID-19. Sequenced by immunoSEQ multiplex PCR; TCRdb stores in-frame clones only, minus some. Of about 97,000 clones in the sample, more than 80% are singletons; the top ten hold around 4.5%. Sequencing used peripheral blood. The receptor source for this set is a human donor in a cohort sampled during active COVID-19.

The DNA of the CDR3 is TGTGCCAGCAGCCAATCCCTGAGCTCCTATAATTCACCCCTCCACTTT. This encodes CASSQSLSSYNSPLHF. The chain is built from TRBV3-1 (or the pseudogene TRBV3-2) and TRBJ1-6; D is unclear. This CDR3 spans 16 amino acids. The V end was cut by 2 bases, the J end by 0 bases, with 8 bases between. Germline assignment: CDR1 LGHDT and CDR2 YNNKEL (reference sequence).

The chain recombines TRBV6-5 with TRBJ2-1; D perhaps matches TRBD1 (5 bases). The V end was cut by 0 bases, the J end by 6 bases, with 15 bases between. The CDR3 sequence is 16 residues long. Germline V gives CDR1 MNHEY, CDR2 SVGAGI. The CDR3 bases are TGTGCCAGCAGTTACTCCCGTACAGGTGTCGGCAATGAGCAGTTCTTC. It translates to CASSYSRTGVGNEQFF.

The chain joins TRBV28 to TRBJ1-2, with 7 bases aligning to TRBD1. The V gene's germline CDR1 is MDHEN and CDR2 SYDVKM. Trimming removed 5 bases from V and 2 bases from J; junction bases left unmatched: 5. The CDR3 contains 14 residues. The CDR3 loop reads CASSALTGNYGYTF. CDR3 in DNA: TGTGCCAGCAGTGCATTGACAGGGAACTATGGCTACACCTTC.

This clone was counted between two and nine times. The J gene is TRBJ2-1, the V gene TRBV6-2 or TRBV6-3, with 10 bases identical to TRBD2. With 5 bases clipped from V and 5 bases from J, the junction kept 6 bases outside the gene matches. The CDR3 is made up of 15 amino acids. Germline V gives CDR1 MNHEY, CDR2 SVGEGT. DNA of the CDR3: TGTGCCAGCAGTCCAATAGCGGGGGGACACAATGAGCAGTTCTTC. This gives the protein CASSPIAGGHNEQFF.

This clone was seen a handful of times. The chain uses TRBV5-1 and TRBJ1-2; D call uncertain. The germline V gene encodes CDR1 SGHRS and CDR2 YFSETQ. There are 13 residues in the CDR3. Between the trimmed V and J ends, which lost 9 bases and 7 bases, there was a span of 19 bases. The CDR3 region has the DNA TGCGCCACGCGGCCGGACTCCCGGAGTGGCTACACCTTC. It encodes CATRPDSRSGYTF. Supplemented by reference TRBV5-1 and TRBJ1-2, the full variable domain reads KAGVTQTPRYLIKTRGQQVTLSCSPISGHRSVSWYQQTPGQGLQFLFEYFSETQRNKGNFPGRFSGRQFSNSRSEMNVSTLELGDSALYLCATRPDSRSGYTFGSGTRLTVV.

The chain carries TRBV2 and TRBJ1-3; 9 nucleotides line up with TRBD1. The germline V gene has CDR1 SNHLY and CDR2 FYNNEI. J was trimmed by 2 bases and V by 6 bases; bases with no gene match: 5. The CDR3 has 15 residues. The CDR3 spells CASRETGGTGNTIYF. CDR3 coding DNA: TGTGCCAGCAGAGAAACAGGGGGCACTGGAAACACCATATATTTT.

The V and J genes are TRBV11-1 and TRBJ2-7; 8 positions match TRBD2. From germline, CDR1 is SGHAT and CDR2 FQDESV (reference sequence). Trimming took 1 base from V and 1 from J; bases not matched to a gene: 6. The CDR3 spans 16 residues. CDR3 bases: TGTGCCAGCAGCTTAGGTGGCGGGGGGAAGTCCTACGAGCAGTACTTC. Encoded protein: CASSLGGGGKSYEQYF.

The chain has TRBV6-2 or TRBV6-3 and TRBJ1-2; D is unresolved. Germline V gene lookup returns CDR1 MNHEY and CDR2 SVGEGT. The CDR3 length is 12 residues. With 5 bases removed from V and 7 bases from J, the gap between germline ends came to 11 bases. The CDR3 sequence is CASSQAGFGYTF. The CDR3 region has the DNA TGTGCCAGCAGTCAAGCGGGGTTTGGCTACACCTTC.

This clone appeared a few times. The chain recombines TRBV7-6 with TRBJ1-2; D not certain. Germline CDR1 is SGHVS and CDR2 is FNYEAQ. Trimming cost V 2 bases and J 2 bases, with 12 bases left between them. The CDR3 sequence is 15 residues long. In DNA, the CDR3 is TGTGCCAGCAGCTTAATGGAGGGATGGAACTATGGCTACACCTTC. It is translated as CASSLMEGWNYGYTF.

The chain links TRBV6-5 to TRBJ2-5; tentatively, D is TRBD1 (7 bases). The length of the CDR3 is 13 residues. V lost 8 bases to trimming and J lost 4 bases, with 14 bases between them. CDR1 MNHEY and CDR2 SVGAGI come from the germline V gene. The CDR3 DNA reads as TGTGCCAGCTTTAACAGGGGAGGAGAGACCCAGTACTTC. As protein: CASFNRGGETQYF.

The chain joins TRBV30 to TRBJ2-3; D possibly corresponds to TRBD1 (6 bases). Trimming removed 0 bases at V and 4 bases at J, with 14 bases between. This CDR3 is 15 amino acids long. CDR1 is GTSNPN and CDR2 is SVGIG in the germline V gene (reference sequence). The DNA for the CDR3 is TGTGCCTGGAGTGTATCCCAGGGGAGAGCAGATACGCAGTATTTT. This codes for CAWSVSQGRADTQYF.

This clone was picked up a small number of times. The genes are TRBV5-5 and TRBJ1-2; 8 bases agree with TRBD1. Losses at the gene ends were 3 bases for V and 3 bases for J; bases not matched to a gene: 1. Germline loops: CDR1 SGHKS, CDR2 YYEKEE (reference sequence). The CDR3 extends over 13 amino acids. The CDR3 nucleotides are TGTGCCAGCAGCTCGACAGGGGACTATGGCTACACCTTC. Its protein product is CASSSTGDYGYTF.

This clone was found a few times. The CDR3, as DNA: TGTGCCAGCAGGAATCGGGGGGGCAATGAGCAGTTCTTC. As protein: CASRNRGGNEQFF. The chain has TRBV27 and TRBJ2-1; TRBD2 matches 8 bases. The junction had 4 bases not matched to a gene; V was cut back by 6 bases and J by 6 bases. The CDR3 is made up of 13 amino acids. Germline assignment: CDR1 MNHEY and CDR2 SMNVEV (reference sequence).

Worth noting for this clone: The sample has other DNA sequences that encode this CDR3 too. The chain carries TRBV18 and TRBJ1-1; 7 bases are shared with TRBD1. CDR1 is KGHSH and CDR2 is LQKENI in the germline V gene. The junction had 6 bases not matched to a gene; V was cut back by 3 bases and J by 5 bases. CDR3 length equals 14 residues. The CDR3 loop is CASSPLQGETEAFF. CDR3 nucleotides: TGTGCCAGCTCACCTTTGCAGGGGGAGACTGAAGCTTTCTTT. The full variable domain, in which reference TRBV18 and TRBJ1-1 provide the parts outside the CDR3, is NAGVMQNPRHLVRRRGQEARLRCSPMKGHSHVYWYRQLPEEGLKFMVYLQKENIIDESGMPKERFSAEFPKEGPSILRIQQVVRGDSAAYFCASSPLQGETEAFFGQGTRLTVV.

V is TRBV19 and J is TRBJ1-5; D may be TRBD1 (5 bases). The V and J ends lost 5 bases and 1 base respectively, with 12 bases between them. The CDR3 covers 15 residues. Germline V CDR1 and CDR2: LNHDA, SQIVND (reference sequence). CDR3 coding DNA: TGTGCCAGTAGTGCCGGCCGACAGAGCAATCAGCCCCAGCATTTT. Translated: CASSAGRQSNQPQHF.

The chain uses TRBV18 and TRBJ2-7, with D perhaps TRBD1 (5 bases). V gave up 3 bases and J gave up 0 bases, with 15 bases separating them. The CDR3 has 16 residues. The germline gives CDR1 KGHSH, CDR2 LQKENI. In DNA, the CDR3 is TGTGCCAGCTCACCTTCGGCCTCAGGGCGCTCCTACGAGCAGTACTTC. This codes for CASSPSASGRSYEQYF.

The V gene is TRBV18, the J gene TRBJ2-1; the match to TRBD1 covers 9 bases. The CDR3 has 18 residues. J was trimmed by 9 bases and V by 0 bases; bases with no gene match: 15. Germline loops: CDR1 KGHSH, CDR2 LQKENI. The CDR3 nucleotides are TGTGCCAGCTCACCACCGAGCACAGGGGGCTTGGGTACTGGTGAGCAGTTCTTC. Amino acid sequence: CASSPPSTGGLGTGEQFF. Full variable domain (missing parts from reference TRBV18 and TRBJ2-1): NAGVMQNPRHLVRRRGQEARLRCSPMKGHSHVYWYRQLPEEGLKFMVYLQKENIIDESGMPKERFSAEFPKEGPSILRIQQVVRGDSAAYFCASSPPSTGGLGTGEQFFGPGTRLTVL.

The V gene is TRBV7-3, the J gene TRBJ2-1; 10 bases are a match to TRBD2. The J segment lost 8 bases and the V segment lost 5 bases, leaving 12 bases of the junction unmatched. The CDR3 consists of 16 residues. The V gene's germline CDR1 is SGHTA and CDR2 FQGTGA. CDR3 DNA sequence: TGTGCCAGCAGCAGAAAGAGCGGGGGGGCCGTTGATGAGCAGTTCTTC. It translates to CASSRKSGGAVDEQFF.

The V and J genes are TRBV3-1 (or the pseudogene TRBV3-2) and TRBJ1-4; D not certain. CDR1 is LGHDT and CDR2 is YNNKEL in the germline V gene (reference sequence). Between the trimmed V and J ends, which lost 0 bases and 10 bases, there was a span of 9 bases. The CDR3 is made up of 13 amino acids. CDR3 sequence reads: CASSQDALGKLFF. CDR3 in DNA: TGTGCCAGCAGCCAAGATGCCCTCGGAAAACTGTTTTTT.

CDR3 residues: CASSQVRRGGGPDTQYF. CDR3 in DNA: TGCGCCAGCAGCCAAGTCCGTCGGGGGGGAGGGCCAGATACGCAGTATTTT. The J gene is TRBJ2-3, the V gene TRBV4-1; 8 bases are shared with TRBD2. The CDR3 length is 17 residues. Germline values: CDR1 MGHRA, CDR2 YSYEKL. Losses at the gene ends were 1 base for V and 4 bases for J; bases not matched to a gene: 10.

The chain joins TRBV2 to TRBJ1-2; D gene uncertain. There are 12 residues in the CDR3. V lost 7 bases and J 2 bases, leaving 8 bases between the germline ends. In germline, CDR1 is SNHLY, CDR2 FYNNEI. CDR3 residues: CASTGSNYGYTF. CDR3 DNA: TGTGCCAGCACCGGGTCCAACTATGGCTACACCTTC.